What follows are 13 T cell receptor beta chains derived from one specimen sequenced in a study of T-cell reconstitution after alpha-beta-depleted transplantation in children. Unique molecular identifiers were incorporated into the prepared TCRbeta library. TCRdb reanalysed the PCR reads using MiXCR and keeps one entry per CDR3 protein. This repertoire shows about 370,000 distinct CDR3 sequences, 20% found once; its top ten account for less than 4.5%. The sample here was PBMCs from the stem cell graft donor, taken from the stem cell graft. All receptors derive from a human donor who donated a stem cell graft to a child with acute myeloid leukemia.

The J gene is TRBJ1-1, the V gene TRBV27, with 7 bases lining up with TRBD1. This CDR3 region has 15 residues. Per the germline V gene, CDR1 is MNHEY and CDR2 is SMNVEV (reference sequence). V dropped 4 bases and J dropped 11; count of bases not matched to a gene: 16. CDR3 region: CASSWIGGTAGSAFF. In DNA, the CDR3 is TGTGCCAGCAGTTGGATAGGGGGCACAGCGGGATCGGCTTTCTTT.

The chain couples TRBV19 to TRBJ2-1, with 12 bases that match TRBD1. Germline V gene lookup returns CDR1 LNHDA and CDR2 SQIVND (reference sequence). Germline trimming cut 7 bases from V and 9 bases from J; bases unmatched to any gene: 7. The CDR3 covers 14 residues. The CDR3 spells CASTPGQGAGEQFF. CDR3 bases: TGTGCCAGTACTCCGGGACAGGGGGCCGGTGAGCAGTTCTTC. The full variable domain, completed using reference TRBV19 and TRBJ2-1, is DGGITQSPKYLFRKEGQNVTLSCEQNLNHDAMYWYRQDPGQGLRLIYYSQIVNDFQKGDIAEGYSVSREKKESFPLTVTSAQKNPTAFYLCASTPGQGAGEQFFGPGTRLTVL.

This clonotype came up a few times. The CDR3: CSARTGGSYNEQFF. CDR3 coding DNA: TGCAGTGCCAGAACAGGGGGCTCCTACAATGAGCAGTTCTTC. This chain uses TRBV20-1 with TRBJ2-1; 8 bases map to TRBD1. This CDR3 contains 14 residues. Germline CDR1 is DFQATT and CDR2 is SNEGSKA (reference sequence). The junction had 4 bases not matched to a gene; V was cut back by 6 bases and J by 0 bases.

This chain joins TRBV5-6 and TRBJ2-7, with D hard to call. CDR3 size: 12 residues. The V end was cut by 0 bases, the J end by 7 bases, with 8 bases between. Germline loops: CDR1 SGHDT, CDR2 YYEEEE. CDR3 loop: CASSLGDTEQYF. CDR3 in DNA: TGTGCCAGCAGCTTGGGAGATACGGAGCAGTACTTC.

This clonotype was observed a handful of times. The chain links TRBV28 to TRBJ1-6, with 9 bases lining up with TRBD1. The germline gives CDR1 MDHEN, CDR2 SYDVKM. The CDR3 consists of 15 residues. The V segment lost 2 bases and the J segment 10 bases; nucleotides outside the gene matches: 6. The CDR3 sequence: CASSLPGTGKSPLHF. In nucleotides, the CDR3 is TGTGCCAGCAGTTTACCTGGGACAGGGAAATCACCCCTCCACTTT.

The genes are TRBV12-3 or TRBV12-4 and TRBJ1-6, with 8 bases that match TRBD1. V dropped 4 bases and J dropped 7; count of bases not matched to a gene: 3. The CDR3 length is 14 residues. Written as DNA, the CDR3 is TGTGCCAGCAGTTCGGGACAGGAGAATTCACCCCTCCACTTT. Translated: CASSSGQENSPLHF.

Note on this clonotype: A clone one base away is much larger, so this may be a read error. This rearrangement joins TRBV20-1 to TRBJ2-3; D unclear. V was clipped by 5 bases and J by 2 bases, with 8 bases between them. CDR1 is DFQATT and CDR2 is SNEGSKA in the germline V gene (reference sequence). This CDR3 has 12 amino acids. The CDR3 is CSAPVVTDTQYF. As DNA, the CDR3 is TGCAGTGCTCCTGTGGTCACAGATACGCAGTATTTT.

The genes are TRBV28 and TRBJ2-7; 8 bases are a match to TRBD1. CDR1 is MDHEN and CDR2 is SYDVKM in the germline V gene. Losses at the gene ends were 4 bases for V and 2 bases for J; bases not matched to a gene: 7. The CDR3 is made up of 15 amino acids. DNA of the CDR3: TGTGCCAGCAGTTACTTACAGGGGGTACCCTACGAGCAGTACTTC. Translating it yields CASSYLQGVPYEQYF. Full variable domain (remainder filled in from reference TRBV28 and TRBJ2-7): DVKVTQSSRYLVKRTGEKVFLECVQDMDHENMFWYRQDPGLGLRLIYFSYDVKMKEKGDIPEGYSVSREKKERFSLILESASTNQTSMYLCASSYLQGVPYEQYFGPGTRLTVT.

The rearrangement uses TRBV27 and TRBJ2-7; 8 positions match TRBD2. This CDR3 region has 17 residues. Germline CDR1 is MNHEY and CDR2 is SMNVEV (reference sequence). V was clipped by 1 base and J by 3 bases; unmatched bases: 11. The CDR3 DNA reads TGTGCCAGCAGTTTATTGGGGAGCGGGAGTCTCAACTACGAGCAGTACTTC. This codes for CASSLLGSGSLNYEQYF.

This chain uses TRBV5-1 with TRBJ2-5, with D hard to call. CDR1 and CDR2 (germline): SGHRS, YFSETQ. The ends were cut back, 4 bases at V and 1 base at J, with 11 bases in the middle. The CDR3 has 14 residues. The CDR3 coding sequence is TGCGCCAGCAGCACCGGCGGTATCCAAGAGACCCAGTACTTC. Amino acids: CASSTGGIQETQYF.

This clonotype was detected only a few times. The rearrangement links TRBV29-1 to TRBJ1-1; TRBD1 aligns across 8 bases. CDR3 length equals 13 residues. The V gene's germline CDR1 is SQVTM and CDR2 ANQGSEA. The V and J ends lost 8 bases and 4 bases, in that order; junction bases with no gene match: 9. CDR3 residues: CSTEGQGSTEAFF. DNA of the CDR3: TGCAGCACCGAAGGACAGGGAAGCACTGAAGCTTTCTTT.

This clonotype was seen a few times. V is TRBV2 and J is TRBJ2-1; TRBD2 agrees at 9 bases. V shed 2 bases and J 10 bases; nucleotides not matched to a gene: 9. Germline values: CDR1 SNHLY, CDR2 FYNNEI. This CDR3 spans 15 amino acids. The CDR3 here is CASSELAGTSGEQFF. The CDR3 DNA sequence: TGTGCCAGCAGTGAACTAGCGGGAACTTCGGGCGAGCAGTTCTTC.

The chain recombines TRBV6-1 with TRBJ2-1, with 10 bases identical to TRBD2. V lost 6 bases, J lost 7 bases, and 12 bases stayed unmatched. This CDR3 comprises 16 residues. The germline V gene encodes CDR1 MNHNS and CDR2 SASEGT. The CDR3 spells CASSSTRGSGRNEQFF. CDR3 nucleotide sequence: TGTGCCAGCAGCTCCACCCGGGGTAGCGGGAGGAATGAGCAGTTCTTC.